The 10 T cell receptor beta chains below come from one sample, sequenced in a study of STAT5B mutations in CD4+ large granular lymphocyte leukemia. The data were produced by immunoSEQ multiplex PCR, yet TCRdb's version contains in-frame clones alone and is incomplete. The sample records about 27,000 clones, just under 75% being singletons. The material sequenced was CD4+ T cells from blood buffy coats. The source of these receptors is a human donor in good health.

Here the CDR3 reads CATSRRGRGESWQYF. The CDR3 nucleotides read TGTGCCACCAGCAGACGAGGCAGGGGAGAATCGTGGCAGTACTTC. The genes are TRBV15 and TRBJ2-7; D perhaps matches TRBD1 (6 bases). This CDR3 is built from 15 residues. Trimming took off 2 bases at V and 9 bases at J, with 20 bases between the two ends. Per the germline V gene, CDR1 is LNHNV and CDR2 is YYDKDF (reference sequence).

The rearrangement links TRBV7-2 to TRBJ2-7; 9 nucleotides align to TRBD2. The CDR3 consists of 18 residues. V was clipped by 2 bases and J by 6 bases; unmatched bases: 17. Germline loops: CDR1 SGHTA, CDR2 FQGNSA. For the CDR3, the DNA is TGTGCCAGCAGCTTATCGTTTGGCGGGAGGGCCTTCGGTCCCGAGCAGTACTTC. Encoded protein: CASSLSFGGRAFGPEQYF.

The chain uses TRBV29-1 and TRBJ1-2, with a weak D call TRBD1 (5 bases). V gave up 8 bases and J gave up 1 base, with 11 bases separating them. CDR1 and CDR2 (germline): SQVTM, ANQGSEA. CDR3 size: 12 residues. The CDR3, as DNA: TGCAGCACTTCGGGGGATAACTATGGCTACACCTTC. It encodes CSTSGDNYGYTF.

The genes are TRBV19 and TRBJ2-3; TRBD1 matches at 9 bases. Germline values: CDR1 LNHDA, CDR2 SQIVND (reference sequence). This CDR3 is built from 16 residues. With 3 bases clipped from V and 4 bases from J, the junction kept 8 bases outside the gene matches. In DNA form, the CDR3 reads TGTGCCAGTAGTATCCACCCGGGACAGGGTCCAGATACGCAGTATTTT. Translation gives CASSIHPGQGPDTQYF.

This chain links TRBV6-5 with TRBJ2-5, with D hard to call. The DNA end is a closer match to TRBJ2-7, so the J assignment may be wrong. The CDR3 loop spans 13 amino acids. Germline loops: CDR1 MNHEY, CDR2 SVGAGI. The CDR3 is CASRQIVRDEQYF. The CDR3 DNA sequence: TGTGCCAGCAGACAGATTGTCCGGGACGAGCAGTACTTC.

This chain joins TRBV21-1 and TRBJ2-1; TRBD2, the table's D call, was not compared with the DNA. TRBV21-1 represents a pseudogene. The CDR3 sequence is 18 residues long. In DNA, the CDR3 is TGTGCCAGCAGCAAAGAGAGGGGACGGAGGGAAGGAAAGAATGAGCAGTTCTTC. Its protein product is CASSKERGRREGKNEQFF.

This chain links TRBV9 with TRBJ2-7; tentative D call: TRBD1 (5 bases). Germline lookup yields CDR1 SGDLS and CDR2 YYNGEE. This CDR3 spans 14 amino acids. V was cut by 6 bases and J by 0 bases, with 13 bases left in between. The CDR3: CASMTRTSSYEQYV. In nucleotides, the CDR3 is TGTGCCAGCATGACGCGGACAAGCTCCTACGAGCAGTACGTC.

This CDR3 reads CASSGGTGAVSNTEAFF. The CDR3 bases are TGTGCCAGCAGCGGAGGGACAGGGGCTGTTAGCAACACTGAAGCTTTCTTT. The chain carries TRBV5-8 and TRBJ1-1, with 10 bases aligning to TRBD1. The CDR3 has 17 amino acids. Unmatched junction bases numbered 11, after V lost 4 bases and J lost 2 bases. Looked up from germline, CDR1 is SGHTS and CDR2 is YDEGEE.

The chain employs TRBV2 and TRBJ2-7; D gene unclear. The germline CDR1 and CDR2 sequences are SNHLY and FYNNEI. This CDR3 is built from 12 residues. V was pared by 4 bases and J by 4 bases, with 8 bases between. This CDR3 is CASSAKSYEQYF. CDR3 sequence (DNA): TGTGCCAGCAGTGCCAAATCTTACGAGCAGTACTTC.

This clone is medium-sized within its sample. CDR3 protein: CASSLDRVRNTIYF. The DNA of the CDR3 is TGTGCCAGCAGTCTCGACAGGGTACGAAACACCATATATTTT. This chain joins TRBV28 and TRBJ1-3; 7 bases line up with TRBD1. Trimming took 5 bases from V and 5 from J; bases not matched to a gene: 6. Per the germline V gene, CDR1 is MDHEN and CDR2 is SYDVKM. This CDR3 spans 14 amino acids.